The clone carrying this T cell receptor (beta chain) has a handful of counts. Its antigen remains unidentified. Using unique molecular identifiers, the investigators prepared the TCRbeta library. TCRdb processed the PCR reads anew with MiXCR; each CDR3 protein has one entry. The sample records roughly 110,000 distinct CDR3 sequences, about a tenth being singletons. The entry originates in a study of T-cell reconstitution after alpha-beta-depleted transplantation in children. Overall study results and limits: At one year after transplant, newly produced T cells mostly accounted for T-cell counts and diversity. Reportedly, roughly two months post-transplant, alpha-beta T cells arose from several hundred expanded graft clones.

The V end lost 3 bases, the J end lost 2 bases, and 9 bases lay between the germline ends. The CDR3 is 14 amino acids. Germline values: CDR1 ENHRY, CDR2 SYGVKD. This receptor was identified in a boy between 2 and 10 years old with acute lymphoblastic leukemia, due to receive a stem cell transplant. The input for sequencing was PBMCs, taken before TCRalphabeta/CD19-depleted stem cell transplant. The V gene is TRBV10-3, the J gene TRBJ2-3; the D is unclear. In DNA form, the CDR3 reads TGTGCCATCAGTGACTGGGTTACCACAGATACGCAGTATTTT. Translated, it gives CAISDWVTTDTQYF.